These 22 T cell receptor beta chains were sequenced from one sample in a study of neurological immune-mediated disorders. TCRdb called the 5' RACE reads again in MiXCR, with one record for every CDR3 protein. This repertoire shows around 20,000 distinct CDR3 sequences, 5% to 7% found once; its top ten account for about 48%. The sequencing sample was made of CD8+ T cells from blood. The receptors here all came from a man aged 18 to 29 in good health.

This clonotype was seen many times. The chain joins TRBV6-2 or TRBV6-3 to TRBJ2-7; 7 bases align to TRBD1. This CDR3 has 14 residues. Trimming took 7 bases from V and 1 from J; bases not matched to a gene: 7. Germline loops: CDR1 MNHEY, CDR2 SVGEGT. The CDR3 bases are TGTGCCAGCACGGGACAGCCGCCATCCTACGAGCAGTACTTC. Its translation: CASTGQPPSYEQYF.

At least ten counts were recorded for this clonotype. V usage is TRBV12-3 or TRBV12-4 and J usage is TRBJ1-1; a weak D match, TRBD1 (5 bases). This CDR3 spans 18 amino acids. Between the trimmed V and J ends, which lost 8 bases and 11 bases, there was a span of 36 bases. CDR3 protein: CASRIDLRVTTAGSEAFF. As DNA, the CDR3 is TGTGCCAGCCGGATCGACCTCAGGGTTACGACGGCGGGTTCGGAGGCTTTCTTT.

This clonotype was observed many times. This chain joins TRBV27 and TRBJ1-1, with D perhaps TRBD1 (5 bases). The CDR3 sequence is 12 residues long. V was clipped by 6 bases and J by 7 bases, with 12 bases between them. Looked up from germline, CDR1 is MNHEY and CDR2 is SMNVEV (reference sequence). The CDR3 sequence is CASSLKGHEAFF. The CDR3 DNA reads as TGTGCCAGCAGCCTTAAGGGGCATGAAGCTTTCTTT.

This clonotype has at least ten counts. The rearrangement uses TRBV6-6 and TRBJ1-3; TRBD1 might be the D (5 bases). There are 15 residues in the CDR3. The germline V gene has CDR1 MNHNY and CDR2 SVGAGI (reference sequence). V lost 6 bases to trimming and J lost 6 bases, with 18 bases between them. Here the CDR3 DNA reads TGTGCCAGCAGAACTGCCACGGGGCTGTTAAACACCATATATTTT. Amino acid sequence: CASRTATGLLNTIYF.

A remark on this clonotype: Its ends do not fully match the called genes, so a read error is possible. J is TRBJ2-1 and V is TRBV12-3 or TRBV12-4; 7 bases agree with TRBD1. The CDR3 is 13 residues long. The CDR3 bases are TGTGCCAGCAGTTTAGGGGGGACAGAATTTGCGCTCTTC. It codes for CASSLGGTEFALF.

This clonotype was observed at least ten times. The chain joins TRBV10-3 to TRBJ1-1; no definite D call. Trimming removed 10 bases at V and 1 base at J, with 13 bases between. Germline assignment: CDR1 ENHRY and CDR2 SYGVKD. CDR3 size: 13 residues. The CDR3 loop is CATIDTENTEAFF. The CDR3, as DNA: TGTGCCACCATCGACACCGAGAACACTGAAGCTTTCTTT.

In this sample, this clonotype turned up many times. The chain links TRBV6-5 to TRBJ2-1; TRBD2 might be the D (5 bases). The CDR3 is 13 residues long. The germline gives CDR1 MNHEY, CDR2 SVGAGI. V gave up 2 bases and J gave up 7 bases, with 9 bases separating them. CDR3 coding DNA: TGTGCCAGCAGTTACGATGGAGGAAATGAGCAGTTCTTC. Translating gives CASSYDGGNEQFF.

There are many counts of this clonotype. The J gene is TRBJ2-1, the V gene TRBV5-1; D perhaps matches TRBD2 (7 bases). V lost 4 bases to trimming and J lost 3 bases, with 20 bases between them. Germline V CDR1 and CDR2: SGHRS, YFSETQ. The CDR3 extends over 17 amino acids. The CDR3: CASSPGYGGALYNEQFF. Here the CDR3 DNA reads TGCGCCAGCAGCCCAGGATATGGGGGGGCTCTCTACAATGAGCAGTTCTTC. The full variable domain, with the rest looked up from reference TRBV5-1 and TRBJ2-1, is KAGVTQTPRYLIKTRGQQVTLSCSPISGHRSVSWYQQTPGQGLQFLFEYFSETQRNKGNFPGRFSGRQFSNSRSEMNVSTLELGDSALYLCASSPGYGGALYNEQFFGPGTRLTVL.

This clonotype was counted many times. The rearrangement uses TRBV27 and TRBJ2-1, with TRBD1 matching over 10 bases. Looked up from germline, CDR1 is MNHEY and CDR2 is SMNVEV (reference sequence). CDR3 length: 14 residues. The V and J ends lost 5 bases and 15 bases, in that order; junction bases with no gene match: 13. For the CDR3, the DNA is TGTGCCAGCAGTGCCTTAACCGGGACAGGGGCTCCGTTCTTC. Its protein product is CASSALTGTGAPFF.

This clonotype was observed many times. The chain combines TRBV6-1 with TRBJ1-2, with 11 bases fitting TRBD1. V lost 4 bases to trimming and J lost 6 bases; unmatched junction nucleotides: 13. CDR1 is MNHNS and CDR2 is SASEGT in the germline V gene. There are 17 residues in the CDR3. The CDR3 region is CASSAYTPRDRGNGYTF. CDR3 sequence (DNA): TGTGCCAGCAGTGCGTATACCCCTAGGGACAGGGGGAATGGCTACACCTTC.

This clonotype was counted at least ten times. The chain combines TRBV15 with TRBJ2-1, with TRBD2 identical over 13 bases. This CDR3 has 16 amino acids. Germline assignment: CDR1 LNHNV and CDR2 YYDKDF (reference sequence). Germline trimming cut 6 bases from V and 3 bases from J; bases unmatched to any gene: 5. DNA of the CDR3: TGTGCCACCAGTGCCGGGACTAGCGGGGACTACAATGAGCAGTTCTTC. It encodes CATSAGTSGDYNEQFF.

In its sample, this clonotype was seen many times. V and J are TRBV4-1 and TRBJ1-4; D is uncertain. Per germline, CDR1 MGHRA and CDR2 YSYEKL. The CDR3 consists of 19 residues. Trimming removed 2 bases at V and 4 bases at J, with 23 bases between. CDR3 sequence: CASSQTRSITAGHNEKLFF. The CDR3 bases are TGCGCCAGCAGCCAAACCCGGAGTATCACGGCAGGCCATAATGAAAAACTGTTTTTT.

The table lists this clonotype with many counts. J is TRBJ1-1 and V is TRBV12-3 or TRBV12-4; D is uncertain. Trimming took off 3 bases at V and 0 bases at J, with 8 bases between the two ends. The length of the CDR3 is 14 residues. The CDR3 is CASSFEGVNTEAFF. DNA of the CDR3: TGTGCCAGCAGTTTTGAGGGAGTGAACACTGAAGCTTTCTTT.

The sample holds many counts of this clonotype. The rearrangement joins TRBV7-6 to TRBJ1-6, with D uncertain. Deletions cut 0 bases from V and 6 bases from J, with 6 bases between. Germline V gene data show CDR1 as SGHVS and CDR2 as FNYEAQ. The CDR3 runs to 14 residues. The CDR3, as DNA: TGTGCCAGCAGCTTAGCGGAAAGTAATTCACCCCTCCACTTT. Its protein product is CASSLAESNSPLHF.

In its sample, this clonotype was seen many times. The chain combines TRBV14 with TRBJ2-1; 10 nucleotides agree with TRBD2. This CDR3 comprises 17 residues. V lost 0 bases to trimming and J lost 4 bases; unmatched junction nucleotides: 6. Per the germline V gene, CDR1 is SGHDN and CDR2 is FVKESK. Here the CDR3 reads CASSQDTSGEAYNEQFF. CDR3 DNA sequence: TGTGCCAGCAGCCAAGATACTAGCGGGGAGGCGTACAATGAGCAGTTCTTC.

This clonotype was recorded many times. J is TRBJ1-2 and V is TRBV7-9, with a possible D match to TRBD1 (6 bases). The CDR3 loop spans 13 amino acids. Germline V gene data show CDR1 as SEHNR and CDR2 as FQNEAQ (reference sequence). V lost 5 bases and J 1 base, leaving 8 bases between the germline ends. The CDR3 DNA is TGTGCCAGCAGCGTGGACAGTAACTATGGCTACACCTTC. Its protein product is CASSVDSNYGYTF.

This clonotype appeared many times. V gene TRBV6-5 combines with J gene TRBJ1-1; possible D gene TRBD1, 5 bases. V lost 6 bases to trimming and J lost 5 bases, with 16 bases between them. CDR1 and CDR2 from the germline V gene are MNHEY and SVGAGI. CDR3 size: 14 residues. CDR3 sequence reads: CASRYLFRVTEAFF. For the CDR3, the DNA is TGTGCCAGCAGATACCTCTTCAGGGTTACTGAAGCTTTCTTT.

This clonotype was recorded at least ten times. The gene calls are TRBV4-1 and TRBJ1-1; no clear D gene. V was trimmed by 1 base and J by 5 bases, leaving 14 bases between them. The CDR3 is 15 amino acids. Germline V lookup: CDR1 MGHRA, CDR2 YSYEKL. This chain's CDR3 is CASSQVWDPLTEAFF. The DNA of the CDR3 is TGCGCCAGCAGCCAAGTCTGGGATCCGTTGACTGAAGCTTTCTTT.

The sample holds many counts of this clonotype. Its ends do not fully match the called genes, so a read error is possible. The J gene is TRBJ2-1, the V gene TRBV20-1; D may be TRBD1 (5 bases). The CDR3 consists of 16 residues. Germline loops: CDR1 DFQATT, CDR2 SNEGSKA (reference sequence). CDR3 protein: CSAGEADRQTYNEQFF. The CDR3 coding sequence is TGCAGTGCTGGAGAGGCTGACAGACAAACCTACAATGAGCAGTTCTTC.

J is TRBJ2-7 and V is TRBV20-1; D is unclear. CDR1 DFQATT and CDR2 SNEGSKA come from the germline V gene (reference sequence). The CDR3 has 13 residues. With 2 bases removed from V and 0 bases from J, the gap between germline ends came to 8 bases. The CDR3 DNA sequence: TGCAGTGCTAGACTGGCCAGCTCCTACGAGCAGTACTTC. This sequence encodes CSARLASSYEQYF.

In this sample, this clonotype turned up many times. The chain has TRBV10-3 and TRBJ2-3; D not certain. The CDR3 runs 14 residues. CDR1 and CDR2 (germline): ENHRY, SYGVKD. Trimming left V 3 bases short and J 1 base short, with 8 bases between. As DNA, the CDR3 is TGTGCCATCAGTGATAGCACAGGCACAGATACGCAGTATTTT. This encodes CAISDSTGTDTQYF.

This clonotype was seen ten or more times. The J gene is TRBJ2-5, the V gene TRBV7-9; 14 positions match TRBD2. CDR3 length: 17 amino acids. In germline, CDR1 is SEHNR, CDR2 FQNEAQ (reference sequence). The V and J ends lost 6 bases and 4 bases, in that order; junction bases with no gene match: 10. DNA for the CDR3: TGTGCCAGCAGTATTCTGACTAGCGGGGGGGCGAGAGAGACCCAGTACTTC. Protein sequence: CASSILTSGGARETQYF.